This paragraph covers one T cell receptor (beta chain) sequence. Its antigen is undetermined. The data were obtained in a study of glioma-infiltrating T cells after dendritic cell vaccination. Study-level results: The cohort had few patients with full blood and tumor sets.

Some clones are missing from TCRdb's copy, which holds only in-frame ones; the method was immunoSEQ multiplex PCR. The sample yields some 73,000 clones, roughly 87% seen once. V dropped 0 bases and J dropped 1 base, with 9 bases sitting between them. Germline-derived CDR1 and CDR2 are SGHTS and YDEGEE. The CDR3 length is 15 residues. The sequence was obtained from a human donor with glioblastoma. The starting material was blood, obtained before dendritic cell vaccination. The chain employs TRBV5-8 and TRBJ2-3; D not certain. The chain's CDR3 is CASSLGSSRTDTQYF. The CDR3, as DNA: TGTGCCAGCAGCTTGGGGAGCTCCCGCACAGATACGCAGTATTTT.